This TCR beta chain was observed in a study of molecular identifiers for immune sequencing clone quantification. Investigators produced naive CD8 libraries from 20,000 to 1,000,000 sorted cells, drawing on 10%, 30% or 50% RNA. A CD8+CD4-CCR7+CD45RA+ phenotype served as the sorting definition for naive CD8 T cells. V was cut by 7 bases and J by 0 bases, with 18 bases left in between. This CDR3 has 16 residues. The germline gives CDR1 MDHEN, CDR2 SYDVKM. Bulk libraries came from a prior protocol with listed TCR primers. MiXCR, run by TCRdb on the PCR reads, gives a single entry per CDR3 protein. The sample lists around 13,000 distinct CDR3 sequences; under 20% were seen once. By its share, this clonotype is medium-sized (0.01 to 0.1%).

The source of this sequence is a human donor in good health. Some libraries in this study had Jurkat cell RNA spiked in. The chain is built from TRBV28 and TRBJ1-1; D uncertain. Source material: naive CD8+ T cells from blood, with Jurkat cell RNA spiked in. Subset in this sample: FACS-sorted CD8+CD4-CCR7+CD45RA+ naive T cells. DNA of the CDR3: TGTGCCAGCACGAGTCTGGCAGGATCCATGAACACTGAAGCTTTCTTT. It codes for CASTSLAGSMNTEAFF.